This passage covers 29 T cell receptor beta chains from one sample sequenced in a study of beta chain features in type 1 diabetes. The whole isolated RNA underwent reverse transcription, so sequencing captured expressed TCRB transcripts. The protocol was immunoSEQ multiplex PCR, while the TCRdb copy is restricted to in-frame clones and leaves out a portion. The sample lists a few hundred thousand clones, about 26% occurring once. Sequencing input: central memory CD4+ T cells from blood. The receptors come from a man aged 25 to 40 in good health.

V usage is TRBV5-6 and J usage is TRBJ2-7, with TRBD2 identical over 11 bases. The CDR3 loop spans 16 amino acids. Germline assignment: CDR1 SGHDT and CDR2 YYEEEE. The J segment lost 5 bases and the V segment lost 1 base, leaving 8 bases of the junction unmatched. The CDR3 nucleotides are TGTGCCAGCAGCTTGACTAGCGGGAGAAATTTCGACGAGCAGTACTTC. Amino acids: CASSLTSGRNFDEQYF.

The chain joins TRBV5-1 to TRBJ2-1; no definite D call. Trimming removed 2 bases at V and 0 bases at J, with 9 bases between. This CDR3 spans 15 amino acids. Germline CDR1 is SGHRS and CDR2 is YFSETQ. Written as DNA, the CDR3 is TGCGCCAGCAGCTTCACGATGAGCTCCTACAATGAGCAGTTCTTC. Its translation: CASSFTMSSYNEQFF.

This clone has a handful of counts. V is TRBV30 and J is TRBJ2-3, with D perhaps TRBD2 (6 bases). The CDR3 has 14 residues. CDR1 GTSNPN and CDR2 SVGIG come from the germline V gene (reference sequence). V lost 5 bases to trimming and J lost 1 base, with 13 bases between them. The CDR3 DNA reads TGTGCCTGGGTACCGGGACTGGGCACAGATACGCAGTATTTT. Translating it yields CAWVPGLGTDTQYF.

The gene calls are TRBV7-8 and TRBJ2-1; possibly TRBD2 for D (5 bases). V dropped 6 bases and J dropped 0 bases, with 15 bases sitting between them. Germline lookup yields CDR1 SGHVS and CDR2 FQNEAQ. The CDR3 runs to 16 residues. This chain's CDR3 is CASRLRGSSSYNEQFF. In DNA form, the CDR3 reads TGTGCCAGCAGACTGAGAGGGTCTAGCTCCTACAATGAGCAGTTCTTC.

The rearrangement joins TRBV6-5 to TRBJ2-1; the D is unclear. The CDR3 totals 15 residues. The germline CDR1 and CDR2 sequences are MNHEY and SVGAGI. The V gene lost 6 bases and the J gene lost 4 bases, with 16 bases spanning the gap. The CDR3 DNA sequence: TGTGCCAGCAGCCCCGATGCGTCCCCGTACAATGAGCAGTTCTTC. This translates into CASSPDASPYNEQFF.

The chain recombines TRBV19 with TRBJ2-5; D might be TRBD1 (5 bases). V was cut by 4 bases and J by 2 bases, with 11 bases left in between. The CDR3 is 14 residues long. Germline V CDR1 and CDR2: LNHDA, SQIVND (reference sequence). The CDR3 spells CASSKSGQQETQYF. CDR3 DNA sequence: TGTGCCAGTAGTAAGTCAGGGCAGCAAGAGACCCAGTACTTC. Based on the CDR3 plus reference TRBV19 and TRBJ2-5, the full variable domain is DGGITQSPKYLFRKEGQNVTLSCEQNLNHDAMYWYRQDPGQGLRLIYYSQIVNDFQKGDIAEGYSVSREKKESFPLTVTSAQKNPTAFYLCASSKSGQQETQYFGPGTRLLVL.

J is TRBJ2-3 and V is TRBV19, with a tentative D call TRBD2 (5 bases). CDR3 size: 15 residues. Germline values: CDR1 LNHDA, CDR2 SQIVND (reference sequence). Trimming took 5 bases from V and 0 from J, leaving 12 bases between them. CDR3 residues: CASSSRTASTDTQYF. The CDR3 nucleotides are TGTGCCAGTAGTTCCCGGACTGCCAGCACAGATACGCAGTATTTT.

J is TRBJ2-3 and V is TRBV9; a weak D match, TRBD2 (7 bases). CDR1 and CDR2 (germline): SGDLS, YYNGEE. Trimming shortened V by 4 bases and J by 0 bases, and 18 bases separated the two germline ends. This CDR3 has 17 residues. CDR3 amino acids: CASSNGGHSASTDTQYF. As DNA, the CDR3 is TGTGCCAGCAGCAACGGGGGGCACAGCGCTAGCACAGATACGCAGTATTTT.

V and J are TRBV29-1 and TRBJ2-1, with D uncertain. Germline CDR1 SQVTM, CDR2 ANQGSEA. V was trimmed by 4 bases and J by 8 bases, leaving 15 bases between them. CDR3 length: 13 residues. CDR3 in DNA: TGCAGCGTTGGTCGGGTCTTAACCTATGAGCAGTTCTTC. Translating gives CSVGRVLTYEQFF.

The chain employs TRBV30 and TRBJ1-1, with unresolved D. Trimming pared 3 bases from V and 1 base from J, leaving 6 bases between. The CDR3 extends over 12 amino acids. The V gene's germline CDR1 is GTSNPN and CDR2 SVGIG (reference sequence). CDR3 loop: CAWRNSNTEAFF. For the CDR3, the DNA is TGTGCCTGGAGAAATTCGAACACTGAAGCTTTCTTT.

The chain links TRBV5-1 to TRBJ2-1, with a possible D match to TRBD2 (6 bases). Germline CDR1 is SGHRS and CDR2 is YFSETQ. V lost 0 bases and J 3 bases, leaving 13 bases between the germline ends. The CDR3 spans 16 residues. CDR3 bases: TGCGCCAGCAGCTTGGAGGGTGGCGGGAACTACAATGAGCAGTTCTTC. It encodes CASSLEGGGNYNEQFF.

The J gene is TRBJ2-5, the V gene TRBV6-5; 7 bases agree with TRBD2. The CDR3 is 15 amino acids. The germline V gene has CDR1 MNHEY and CDR2 SVGAGI. The junction had 7 bases not matched to a gene; V was cut back by 3 bases and J by 3 bases. For the CDR3, the DNA is TGTGCCAGCAGTTATAGCCTAGCGGTAAAAGAGACCCAGTACTTC. Protein product: CASSYSLAVKETQYF.

This clone has just a few counts. The same CDR3 arises from other DNA sequences in this sample as well. The chain joins TRBV7-2 to TRBJ2-3; a possible D gene is TRBD2 (6 bases). CDR1 is SGHTA and CDR2 is FQGNSA in the germline V gene. This CDR3 has 16 amino acids. Trimming cost V 2 bases and J 1 base, with 13 bases left between them. As DNA, the CDR3 is TGTGCCAGCAGCTTACTCCCGCGGGGCCGCACAGATACGCAGTATTTT. This codes for CASSLLPRGRTDTQYF.

Only a few counts were recorded for this clone. The rearrangement uses TRBV7-2 and TRBJ1-6, with 8 bases fitting TRBD1. The CDR3 has 14 amino acids. Per the germline V gene, CDR1 is SGHTA and CDR2 is FQGNSA. V was clipped by 4 bases and J by 7 bases; unmatched bases: 3. The CDR3 DNA reads TGTGCCAGCAGCTGGACAGGGATGAATTCACCCCTCCACTTT. Its protein is CASSWTGMNSPLHF.

J is TRBJ2-1 and V is TRBV7-8; no clear D gene. The CDR3 is 13 amino acids. Trimming removed 2 bases from V and 14 bases from J, with 16 bases in between. Germline V gives CDR1 SGHVS, CDR2 FQNEAQ. The CDR3 is CASSLMSVQKEFF. DNA of the CDR3: TGTGCCAGCAGCTTAATGTCGGTCCAAAAGGAGTTCTTC.

The gene calls are TRBV6-5 and TRBJ2-2, with TRBD2 as a possible D gene (5 bases). Between the trimmed V and J ends, which lost 7 bases and 5 bases, there was a span of 14 bases. The CDR3 spans 14 residues. In germline, CDR1 is MNHEY, CDR2 SVGAGI. The CDR3 reads CASTSSPGTGELFF. The CDR3 DNA reads as TGTGCCAGCACAAGCTCCCCGGGGACCGGGGAGCTGTTTTTT.

The genes are TRBV2 and TRBJ2-7; TRBD1 aligns across 9 bases. Germline values: CDR1 SNHLY, CDR2 FYNNEI. V lost 5 bases and J lost 2; bases outside the gene matches: 7. There are 15 residues in the CDR3. The CDR3, as DNA: TGTGCCAGCAGTCCCATCCGGACAGGGGCCTACGAGCAGTACTTC. Translation: CASSPIRTGAYEQYF. Complete variable domain (other parts from reference TRBV2 and TRBJ2-7): EPEVTQTPSHQVTQMGQEVILRCVPISNHLYFYWYRQILGQKVEFLVSFYNNEISEKSEIFDDQFSVERPDGSNFTLKIRSTKLEDSAMYFCASSPIRTGAYEQYFGPGTRLTVT.

The sample holds a few counts of this clone. The chain employs TRBV11-2 and TRBJ2-2; TRBD2 matches 12 bases. The CDR3 sequence is 17 residues long. Germline CDR1 reads SGHAT; CDR2 reads FQNNGV. V dropped 0 bases and J dropped 1; count of bases not matched to a gene: 0. The CDR3 DNA is TGTGCCAGCAGCTTAGAGGGACTAGCGGGGAACACCGGGGAGCTGTTTTTT. It is translated as CASSLEGLAGNTGELFF.

This clone came up once. The genes are TRBV6-5 and TRBJ1-1; 8 nucleotides line up with TRBD1. V shed 4 bases and J 4 bases; nucleotides not matched to a gene: 8. This CDR3 region has 15 residues. Germline-derived CDR1 and CDR2 are MNHEY and SVGAGI. Here the CDR3 reads CASSSGRTGGTEAFF. As DNA, the CDR3 is TGTGCCAGCAGTTCCGGGCGAACAGGGGGCACTGAAGCTTTCTTT.

The chain uses TRBV6-5 and TRBJ2-7; D possibly uses TRBD1 or TRBD2 (7 bases each). The CDR3 extends over 16 amino acids. The V gene's germline CDR1 is MNHEY and CDR2 SVGAGI. V dropped 2 bases and J dropped 0 bases, with 14 bases sitting between them. The DNA for the CDR3 is TGTGCCAGCAGTTACAGTCCAGGGGGGGCCTCCTACGAGCAGTACTTC. Translation gives CASSYSPGGASYEQYF.

The chain recombines TRBV10-3 with TRBJ2-1, with 8 positions matching TRBD1. Germline CDR1 is ENHRY and CDR2 is SYGVKD. The CDR3 consists of 15 residues. After removal of 6 bases from V and 9 bases from J, the junction contained 13 bases not matched to a gene. The CDR3 DNA follows: TGTGCCATCAGGCCCGGACAGGGTCGGGACGGTGAGCAGTTCTTC. Translated, it gives CAIRPGQGRDGEQFF.

The chain joins TRBV30 to TRBJ1-2, with TRBD1 matching 8 bases. This CDR3 has 14 amino acids. Germline lookup yields CDR1 GTSNPN and CDR2 SVGIG (reference sequence). V trimming: 2 bases; J trimming: 8 bases; junction bases outside the gene matches: 10. CDR3 amino acids: CAWSTPRTGYGYTF. CDR3 in DNA: TGTGCCTGGAGTACGCCCCGGACAGGGTACGGCTACACCTTC.

The chain employs TRBV10-3 and TRBJ2-4; the D call may be TRBD1 or TRBD2 (5 bases each). V was shortened by 2 bases and J by 3 bases, with 11 bases between the two germline ends. The CDR3 loop spans 15 amino acids. Germline V CDR1 and CDR2: ENHRY, SYGVKD. The CDR3 here is CAISEGDLNKNIQYF. The CDR3 DNA follows: TGTGCCATCAGTGAGGGGGACCTAAACAAAAACATTCAGTACTTC.

There are many counts of this clone. The chain combines TRBV29-1 with TRBJ2-1; 8 nucleotides match TRBD1. J gave up 6 bases and V 7 bases, and 2 bases lay outside the gene matches. This CDR3 has 11 amino acids. CDR1 SQVTM and CDR2 ANQGSEA come from the germline V gene. CDR3 nucleotide sequence: TGCAGCGGGGACAGGCTCAATGAGCAGTTCTTC. Encoded protein: CSGDRLNEQFF.

In this sample, this clone turned up many times. The chain combines TRBV6-5 with TRBJ2-5; TRBD1 agrees at 8 bases. This CDR3 region has 13 residues. Germline V gene sequence: CDR1 MNHEY, CDR2 SVGAGI. V shed 5 bases and J 5 bases; nucleotides not matched to a gene: 4. The CDR3 sequence is CASSRTGRETQYF. CDR3 nucleotides: TGTGCCAGCAGTAGGACAGGGAGGGAGACCCAGTACTTC.

The genes are TRBV5-1 and TRBJ2-3; D possibly corresponds to TRBD2 (6 bases). The CDR3 consists of 16 residues. Trimming pared 2 bases from V and 2 bases from J, leaving 15 bases between. Germline V gene lookup returns CDR1 SGHRS and CDR2 YFSETQ. In DNA form, the CDR3 reads TGCGCCAGCAGCTTAATAGCGGAAGGGCCCACAGATACGCAGTATTTT. Its protein is CASSLIAEGPTDTQYF.

This chain uses TRBV5-1 with TRBJ2-1, with 8 bases aligning to TRBD2. This CDR3 region has 16 residues. After removal of 7 bases from V and 4 bases from J, the junction contained 13 bases not matched to a gene. Germline V gene lookup returns CDR1 SGHRS and CDR2 YFSETQ. The CDR3 here is CASRLAGGPYYNEQFF. For the CDR3, the DNA is TGCGCCAGCCGGCTGGCGGGGGGACCATATTACAATGAGCAGTTCTTC.

This chain joins TRBV6-6 and TRBJ2-5, with TRBD2 matching 7 bases. V was pared by 0 bases and J by 3 bases, with 4 bases of the junction left unmatched. This CDR3 is built from 15 residues. CDR1 and CDR2 (germline): MNHNY, SVGAGI (reference sequence). CDR3: CASSYSSAGEETQYF. CDR3 DNA sequence: TGTGCCAGCAGTTACTCGTCGGCGGGAGAAGAGACCCAGTACTTC.

This rearrangement joins TRBV7-2 to TRBJ2-7; D unresolved. The CDR3 runs 13 residues. V was shortened by 5 bases and J by 7 bases, with 15 bases between the two germline ends. Germline V gene sequence: CDR1 SGHTA, CDR2 FQGNSA. The DNA for the CDR3 is TGTGCCAGCAGCCCCTGGGCCATGTGGGAGCAGTACTTC. Translation: CASSPWAMWEQYF.